The clone carrying this T cell receptor (beta chain) was detected only a few times. It was with 60 Vbeta and 13 Jbeta primers that the PCR ran. Data came from immunoSEQ multiplex PCR; TCRdb stores just in-frame clones and leaves some out. The table has roughly 61,000 clones, 89% seen once. The data stem from a study of cytomegalovirus exposure and HLA in healthy donors. The CDR3 has 15 residues. V was clipped by 4 bases and J by 4 bases; unmatched bases: 7. Germline V gene sequence: CDR1 LNHDA, CDR2 SQIVND (reference sequence). The clonotype was recovered from a young man in good health and CMV-seropositive. Sequencing was carried out using PBMCs. This chain uses TRBV19 with TRBJ1-1, with 9 bases fitting TRBD1. The CDR3 DNA is TGTGCCAGTAGTAAGGGGGACAGGGATAGCACTGAAGCTTTCTTT. Residues: CASSKGDRDSTEAFF.